This T cell receptor beta chain was captured by sequencing in a study of T cells in Graves' hyperthyroidism and ophthalmopathy. This clonotype was recorded a few times. There were TCR beta CDR3 regions amplified from RNA transcripts. HTBI primers drove first-round RT-PCR of the TCR CDR3. TCRdb re-called the multiplex PCR reads through MiXCR, storing one row per CDR3 protein. The table records hundreds of thousands of distinct CDR3 sequences, 13% to 15% of them present only once. This receptor was obtained from a woman under 30 with Graves' hyperthyroidism. The sample taken for sequencing was blood.

CDR3 sequence (DNA): TGCGCCAGCAGCTTGGACAGCCCTGGGGCCAACGTCCTGACTTTC. Translating gives CASSLDSPGANVLTF. The genes are TRBV5-1 and TRBJ2-6; D is uncertain. The CDR3 spans 15 residues. Germline loops: CDR1 SGHRS, CDR2 YFSETQ. Trimming pared 0 bases from V and 2 bases from J, leaving 6 bases between. Based on the CDR3 plus reference TRBV5-1 and TRBJ2-6, the full variable domain is KAGVTQTPRYLIKTRGQQVTLSCSPISGHRSVSWYQQTPGQGLQFLFEYFSETQRNKGNFPGRFSGRQFSNSRSEMNVSTLELGDSALYLCASSLDSPGANVLTFGAGSRLTVL.